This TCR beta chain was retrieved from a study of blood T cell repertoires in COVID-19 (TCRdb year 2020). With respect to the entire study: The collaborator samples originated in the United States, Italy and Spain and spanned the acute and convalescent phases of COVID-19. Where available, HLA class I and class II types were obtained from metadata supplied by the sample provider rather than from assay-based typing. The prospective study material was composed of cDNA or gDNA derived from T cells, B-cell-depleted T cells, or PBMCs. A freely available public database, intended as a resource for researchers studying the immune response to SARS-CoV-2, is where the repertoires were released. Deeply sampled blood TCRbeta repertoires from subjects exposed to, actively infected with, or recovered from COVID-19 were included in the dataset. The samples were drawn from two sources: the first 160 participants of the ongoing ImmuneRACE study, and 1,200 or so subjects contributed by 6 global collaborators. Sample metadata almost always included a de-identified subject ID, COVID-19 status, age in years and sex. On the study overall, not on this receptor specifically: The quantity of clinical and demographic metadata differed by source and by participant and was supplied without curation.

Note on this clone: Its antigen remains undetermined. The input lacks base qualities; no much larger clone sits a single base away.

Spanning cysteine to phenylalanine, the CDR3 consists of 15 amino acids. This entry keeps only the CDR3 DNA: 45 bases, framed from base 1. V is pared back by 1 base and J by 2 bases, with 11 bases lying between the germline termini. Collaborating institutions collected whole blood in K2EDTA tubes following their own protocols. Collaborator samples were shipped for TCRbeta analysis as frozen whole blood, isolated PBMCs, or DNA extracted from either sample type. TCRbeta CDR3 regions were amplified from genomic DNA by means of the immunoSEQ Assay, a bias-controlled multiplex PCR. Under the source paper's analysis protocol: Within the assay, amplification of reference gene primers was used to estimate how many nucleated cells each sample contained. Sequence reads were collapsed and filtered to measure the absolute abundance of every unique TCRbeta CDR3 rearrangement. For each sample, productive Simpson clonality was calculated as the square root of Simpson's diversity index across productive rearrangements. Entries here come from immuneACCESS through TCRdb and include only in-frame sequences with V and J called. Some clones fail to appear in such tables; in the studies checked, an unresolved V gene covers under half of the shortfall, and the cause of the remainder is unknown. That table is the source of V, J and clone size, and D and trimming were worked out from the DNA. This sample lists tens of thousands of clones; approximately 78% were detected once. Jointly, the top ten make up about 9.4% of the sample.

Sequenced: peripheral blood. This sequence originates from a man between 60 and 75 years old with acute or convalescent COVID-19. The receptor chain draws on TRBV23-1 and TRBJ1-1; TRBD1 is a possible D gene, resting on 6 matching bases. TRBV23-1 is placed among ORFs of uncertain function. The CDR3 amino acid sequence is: CASSQFTGSNTEAFF. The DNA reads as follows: TGCGCCAGCAGTCAATTCACAGGGTCAAACACTGAAGCTTTCTTT.